Included here is one T cell receptor beta chain sequence, with context. Its antigen remains unidentified. The data belong to a study of T cells in Graves' hyperthyroidism and ophthalmopathy. In the study overall: Peripheral blood sampling occurred at initial diagnosis, before any treatment.

It was RNA transcripts that yielded the amplified TCR beta CDR3 regions. In the first-round RT-PCR of the TCR CDR3, the HTBI primer set was used. Each CDR3 protein is one row after TCRdb ran MiXCR on the multiplex PCR reads. The profile shows roughly 840,000 distinct CDR3 sequences, 35% to 45% of them singletons. The CDR3 is made up of 15 amino acids. The germline V gene has CDR1 SGHTA and CDR2 FQGNSA. Trimming left V 5 bases short and J 3 bases short, with 14 bases between. Findings of the study overall: Blood held most thyroid clonotypes expanded above 0.001 frequency. Progression to ophthalmopathy was predicted a median of roughly 6.8 months early.

This clonotype was obtained from a man between 18 and 29 years old with Graves' hyperthyroidism. Sequencing used blood. V gene TRBV7-2 combines with J gene TRBJ1-3, with D hard to call. Written as DNA, the CDR3 is TGTGCCAGCAGCCGCTCTCCGGGATATGGAAACACCATATATTTT. Translation: CASSRSPGYGNTIYF.